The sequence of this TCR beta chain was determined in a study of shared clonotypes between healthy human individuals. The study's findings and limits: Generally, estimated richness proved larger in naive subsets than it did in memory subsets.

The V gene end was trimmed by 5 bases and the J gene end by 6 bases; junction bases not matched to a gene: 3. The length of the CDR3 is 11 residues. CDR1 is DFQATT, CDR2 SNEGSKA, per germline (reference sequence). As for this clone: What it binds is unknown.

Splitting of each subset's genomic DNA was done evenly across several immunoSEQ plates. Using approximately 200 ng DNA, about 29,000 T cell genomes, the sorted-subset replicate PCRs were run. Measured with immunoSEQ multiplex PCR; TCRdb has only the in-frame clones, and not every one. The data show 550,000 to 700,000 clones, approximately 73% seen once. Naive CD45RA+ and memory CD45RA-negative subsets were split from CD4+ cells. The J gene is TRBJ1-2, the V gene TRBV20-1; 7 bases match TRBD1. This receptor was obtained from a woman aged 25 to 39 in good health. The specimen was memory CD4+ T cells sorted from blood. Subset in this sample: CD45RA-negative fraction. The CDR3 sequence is CSADRVDGYTF. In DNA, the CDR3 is TGCAGTGCTGACAGGGTCGATGGCTACACCTTC.